A single sample gave rise to the 23 T cell receptor beta chains below, sequenced in a study of CD8+CD57+ T cells in acquired aplastic anemia. The sequenced patients had an expansion of CD8+CD57+ cells seen by flow cytometry. Genomic DNA acted as the template from which TCR beta VDJ combination and CDR3 sequence profiling were carried out. TCRdb ran MiXCR on the reads and lists one entry per CDR3 protein. The sample lists hundreds of thousands of distinct CDR3 sequences, 56% occurring once. The sample comprised sorted CD4+, CD8+, or CD8+CD57+ T cells (not recorded which) from PBMCs. The receptors originated from a human donor with aplastic anemia.

The rearrangement uses TRBV15 and TRBJ2-7; 7 bases fit TRBD2. The V gene's germline CDR1 is LNHNV and CDR2 YYDKDF (reference sequence). The CDR3 spans 15 residues. V lost 3 bases to trimming and J lost 2 bases; unmatched junction nucleotides: 7. CDR3 nucleotides: TGTGCCACCAGCAGGGGGGGGGTACCGGCCTACGAGCAGTACTTC. Amino acid sequence: CATSRGGVPAYEQYF. Together with reference TRBV15 and TRBJ2-7, the CDR3 gives the full variable domain: DAMVIQNPRYQVTQFGKPVTLSCSQTLNHNVMYWYQQKSSQAPKLLFHYYDKDFNNEADTPDNFQSRRPNTSFCFLDIRSPGLGDTAMYLCATSRGGVPAYEQYFGPGTRLTVT.

This clonotype showed up many times. The chain joins TRBV5-1 to TRBJ2-1; weak D call: TRBD2 (7 bases). The V end was cut by 0 bases, the J end by 7 bases, with 14 bases between. CDR3 length: 15 amino acids. Germline CDR1 and CDR2: SGHRS and YFSETQ. CDR3 sequence (DNA): TGCGCCAGCAGCTTGGTGGGGGGGCTGTTGAATGAGCAGTTCTTC. Translated, it gives CASSLVGGLLNEQFF. The full variable domain, in which reference TRBV5-1 and TRBJ2-1 provide the parts outside the CDR3, is KAGVTQTPRYLIKTRGQQVTLSCSPISGHRSVSWYQQTPGQGLQFLFEYFSETQRNKGNFPGRFSGRQFSNSRSEMNVSTLELGDSALYLCASSLVGGLLNEQFFGPGTRLTVL.

CDR3 sequence reads: CASIRTGGYEQYF. In nucleotides, the CDR3 is TGTGCCAGCATCCGGACAGGGGGCTACGAGCAGTACTTC. The V and J genes are TRBV12-3 or TRBV12-4 and TRBJ2-7; 10 nucleotides match TRBD1. There are 13 residues in the CDR3. V was clipped by 7 bases and J by 3 bases; unmatched bases: 3.

The rearrangement joins TRBV10-3 to TRBJ1-2, with TRBD1 matching 8 bases. J lost 2 bases, V lost 7 bases, and 6 bases had no gene match. CDR1 is ENHRY, CDR2 SYGVKD, per germline. The length of the CDR3 is 14 residues. The chain's CDR3 is CAITPDRDNYGYTF. The CDR3 DNA is TGTGCCATCACTCCGGACAGGGACAACTATGGCTACACCTTC.

This clonotype was found a few times. The chain links TRBV10-3 to TRBJ1-2, with D possibly matching TRBD1 (6 bases). V was pared by 5 bases and J by 3 bases, with 10 bases between. From germline, CDR1 is ENHRY and CDR2 SYGVKD. The CDR3 consists of 13 residues. The CDR3 nucleotides read TGTGCCATCAGTCCGGGACAAGACTATGGCTACACCTTC. This translates into CAISPGQDYGYTF.

In DNA, the CDR3 is TGCAGTGCTAGAGGGGGGACTAGCCTCACAGATACGCAGTATTTT. This translates into CSARGGTSLTDTQYF. This sequence joins TRBV20-1 and TRBJ2-3, with 9 bases fitting TRBD2. The germline gives CDR1 DFQATT, CDR2 SNEGSKA (reference sequence). The CDR3 covers 15 residues. V lost 1 base, J lost 2 bases, and 4 bases stayed unmatched.

Ten or more counts support this clonotype. The chain links TRBV9 to TRBJ2-1; D is unresolved. V lost 0 bases, J lost 3 bases, and 10 bases lay in between. The CDR3 length is 15 residues. The germline gives CDR1 SGDLS, CDR2 YYNGEE. CDR3 region: CASSVDDGNYNEQFF. CDR3 nucleotide sequence: TGTGCCAGCAGCGTAGATGACGGAAACTACAATGAGCAGTTCTTC.

This sequence joins TRBV13 and TRBJ2-3; D is tentatively TRBD1 or TRBD2 (6 bases each). Germline loops: CDR1 PRHDT, CDR2 FYEKMQ (reference sequence). The CDR3 length is 17 residues. V lost 0 bases and J 2 bases, leaving 15 bases between the germline ends. In DNA form, the CDR3 reads TGTGCCAGCAGCTTAGGAAAGTGGGGGGCCCACACAGATACGCAGTATTTT. This translates into CASSLGKWGAHTDTQYF.

This clonotype was detected only a few times. This rearrangement joins TRBV12-3 or TRBV12-4 to TRBJ2-5; D possibly corresponds to TRBD1 (6 bases). V was shortened by 1 base and J by 4 bases, with 10 bases between the two germline ends. The CDR3 consists of 14 residues. In nucleotides, the CDR3 is TGTGCCAGCAGTTTAGGTGTGGGGGCAGAGACCCAGTACTTC. It specifies CASSLGVGAETQYF.

This chain links TRBV15 with TRBJ1-5; D unclear. Between the trimmed V and J ends, which lost 0 bases and 2 bases, there was a span of 8 bases. The CDR3 totals 15 residues. Germline CDR1 reads LNHNV; CDR2 reads YYDKDF (reference sequence). The CDR3 DNA follows: TGTGCCACCAGCAGAGACGATAGAGGCAATCAGCCCCAGCATTTT. Protein product: CATSRDDRGNQPQHF.

This clonotype turned up a few times. The J gene is TRBJ2-1, the V gene TRBV5-1; D may be TRBD2 (5 bases). There are 12 residues in the CDR3. Trimming stripped 0 bases from V and 8 bases from J, with 6 bases between. Germline CDR1 reads SGHRS; CDR2 reads YFSETQ. CDR3 sequence (DNA): TGCGCCAGCAGCTTGGCGAGGGATGAGCAGTTCTTC. This codes for CASSLARDEQFF.

This clonotype was detected many times. The chain carries TRBV5-1 and TRBJ1-6, with D possibly TRBD1 on 5 matching bases. Trimming shortened V by 0 bases and J by 9 bases, and 10 bases separated the two germline ends. CDR1 is SGHRS and CDR2 is YFSETQ in the germline V gene. This CDR3 has 14 amino acids. The DNA of the CDR3 is TGCGCCAGCAGCTTGGCAGGGTATGGTTCACCCCTCCACTTT. It encodes CASSLAGYGSPLHF.

In this sample, this clonotype turned up many times. V is TRBV6-1 and J is TRBJ1-1; D gene uncertain. CDR3 size: 17 residues. Trimming took 4 bases from V and 0 from J, leaving 18 bases between them. Germline loops: CDR1 MNHNS, CDR2 SASEGT. CDR3 coding DNA: TGTGCCAGCAGTGTGGCCTGGGTTCCGACATTGAACACTGAAGCTTTCTTT. Protein: CASSVAWVPTLNTEAFF.

The table lists this clonotype with many counts. The chain is built from TRBV6-1 and TRBJ1-4; D call uncertain. V lost 2 bases, J lost 0 bases, and 7 bases lay in between. CDR1 MNHNS and CDR2 SASEGT come from the germline V gene. CDR3 length: 15 residues. CDR3 in DNA: TGTGCCAGCAGTGAAAGGCCTGCAACTAATGAAAAACTGTTTTTT. The encoded protein is CASSERPATNEKLFF.

This clonotype was counted between two and nine times. This chain joins TRBV19 and TRBJ2-2; D possibly corresponds to TRBD2 (6 bases). The V gene lost 7 bases and the J gene lost 9 bases, with 12 bases spanning the gap. Germline CDR1 reads LNHDA; CDR2 reads SQIVND (reference sequence). CDR3 length equals 12 residues. CDR3 sequence reads: CASTGDDWELFF. For the CDR3, the DNA is TGTGCCAGTACGGGAGATGATTGGGAGCTGTTTTTT.

The chain carries TRBV7-2 and TRBJ1-5; maybe TRBD1 (6 bases). V shed 0 bases and J shed 6 bases, with 6 bases lying between them. Germline V gene data show CDR1 as SGHTA and CDR2 as FQGNSA. This CDR3 has 13 amino acids. The CDR3 DNA follows: TGTGCCAGCAGCTTAGCCAGGGGTCAGCCCCAGCATTTT. This sequence encodes CASSLARGQPQHF.

At least ten counts were recorded for this clonotype. V is TRBV7-7 and J is TRBJ2-3; 8 bases line up with TRBD2. Trimming took 4 bases from V and 4 from J; bases not matched to a gene: 7. The length of the CDR3 is 15 residues. Per the germline V gene, CDR1 is SSHAT and CDR2 is FNYEAQ (reference sequence). This CDR3 is CASSSTSGRSDTQYF. The CDR3 DNA is TGTGCCAGCAGCTCAACTAGCGGCCGATCAGATACGCAGTATTTT.

There are a few counts of this clonotype. The V gene is TRBV5-1, the J gene TRBJ1-6; 9 bases line up with TRBD1. There are 16 residues in the CDR3. Germline CDR1 and CDR2: SGHRS and YFSETQ. V trimming: 0 bases; J trimming: 7 bases; junction bases outside the gene matches: 5. The CDR3 loop reads CASSLERQGGNSPLHF. The CDR3 DNA reads as TGCGCCAGCAGCTTGGAGAGACAGGGGGGAAATTCACCCCTCCACTTT.

The rearrangement joins TRBV2 to TRBJ1-5; D gene ambiguous. V dropped 7 bases and J dropped 2 bases, with 9 bases sitting between them. The CDR3 is 13 amino acids. Germline values: CDR1 SNHLY, CDR2 FYNNEI. CDR3 region: CASTQRGNQPQHF. In DNA form, the CDR3 reads TGTGCCAGCACCCAAAGGGGCAATCAGCCCCAGCATTTT.

V and J are TRBV24-1 and TRBJ1-3; D uncertain. Germline V lookup: CDR1 KGHDR, CDR2 SFDVKD. The CDR3 contains 15 residues. Trimming shortened V by 3 bases and J by 2 bases, and 10 bases separated the two germline ends. The CDR3 nucleotides are TGTGCCACCAGTGATCCCGTTGGGGCTGGAAACACCATATATTTT. Residues: CATSDPVGAGNTIYF.

The chain has TRBV6-6 and TRBJ1-3; 8 nucleotides align to TRBD1. The CDR3 spans 15 residues. J was trimmed by 2 bases and V by 10 bases; bases with no gene match: 10. Germline V gives CDR1 MNHNY, CDR2 SVGAGI (reference sequence). The CDR3 reads CATNRGWLTGNTIYF. The CDR3 nucleotides are TGTGCCACCAACAGGGGGTGGTTAACTGGAAACACCATATATTTT.

J is TRBJ2-1 and V is TRBV9; a possible D gene is TRBD2 (6 bases). The CDR3 sequence is 16 residues long. V lost 0 bases, J lost 0 bases, and 10 bases lay in between. Germline V gene lookup returns CDR1 SGDLS and CDR2 YYNGEE. The CDR3 spells CASSVGIAASYNEQFF. CDR3 DNA: TGTGCCAGCAGCGTAGGGATAGCGGCCTCCTACAATGAGCAGTTCTTC.

The chain's CDR3 is CASSDLGGSDSYEQYF. In nucleotides, the CDR3 is TGTGCCAGCAGTGACCTGGGTGGTAGCGACTCCTACGAGCAGTACTTC. The V gene is TRBV25-1, the J gene TRBJ2-7; TRBD2 might be the D (5 bases). The V gene's germline CDR1 is MGHDK and CDR2 SYGVNS. CDR3 length: 16 amino acids. The V end lost 3 bases, the J end lost 0 bases, and 15 bases lay between the germline ends.